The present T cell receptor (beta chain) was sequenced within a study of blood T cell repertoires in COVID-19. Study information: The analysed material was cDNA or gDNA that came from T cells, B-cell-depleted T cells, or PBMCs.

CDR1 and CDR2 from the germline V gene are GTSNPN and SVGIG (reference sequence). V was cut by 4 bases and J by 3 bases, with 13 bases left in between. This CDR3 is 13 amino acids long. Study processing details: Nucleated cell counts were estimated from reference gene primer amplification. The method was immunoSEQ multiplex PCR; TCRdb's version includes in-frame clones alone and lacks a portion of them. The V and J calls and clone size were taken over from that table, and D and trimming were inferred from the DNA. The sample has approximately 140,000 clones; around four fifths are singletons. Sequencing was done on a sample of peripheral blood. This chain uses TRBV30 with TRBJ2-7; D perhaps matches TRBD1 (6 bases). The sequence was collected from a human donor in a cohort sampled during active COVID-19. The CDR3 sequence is CAWNKGVVYEQYF. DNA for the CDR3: TGTGCCTGGAACAAGGGGGTGGTCTACGAGCAGTACTTC.